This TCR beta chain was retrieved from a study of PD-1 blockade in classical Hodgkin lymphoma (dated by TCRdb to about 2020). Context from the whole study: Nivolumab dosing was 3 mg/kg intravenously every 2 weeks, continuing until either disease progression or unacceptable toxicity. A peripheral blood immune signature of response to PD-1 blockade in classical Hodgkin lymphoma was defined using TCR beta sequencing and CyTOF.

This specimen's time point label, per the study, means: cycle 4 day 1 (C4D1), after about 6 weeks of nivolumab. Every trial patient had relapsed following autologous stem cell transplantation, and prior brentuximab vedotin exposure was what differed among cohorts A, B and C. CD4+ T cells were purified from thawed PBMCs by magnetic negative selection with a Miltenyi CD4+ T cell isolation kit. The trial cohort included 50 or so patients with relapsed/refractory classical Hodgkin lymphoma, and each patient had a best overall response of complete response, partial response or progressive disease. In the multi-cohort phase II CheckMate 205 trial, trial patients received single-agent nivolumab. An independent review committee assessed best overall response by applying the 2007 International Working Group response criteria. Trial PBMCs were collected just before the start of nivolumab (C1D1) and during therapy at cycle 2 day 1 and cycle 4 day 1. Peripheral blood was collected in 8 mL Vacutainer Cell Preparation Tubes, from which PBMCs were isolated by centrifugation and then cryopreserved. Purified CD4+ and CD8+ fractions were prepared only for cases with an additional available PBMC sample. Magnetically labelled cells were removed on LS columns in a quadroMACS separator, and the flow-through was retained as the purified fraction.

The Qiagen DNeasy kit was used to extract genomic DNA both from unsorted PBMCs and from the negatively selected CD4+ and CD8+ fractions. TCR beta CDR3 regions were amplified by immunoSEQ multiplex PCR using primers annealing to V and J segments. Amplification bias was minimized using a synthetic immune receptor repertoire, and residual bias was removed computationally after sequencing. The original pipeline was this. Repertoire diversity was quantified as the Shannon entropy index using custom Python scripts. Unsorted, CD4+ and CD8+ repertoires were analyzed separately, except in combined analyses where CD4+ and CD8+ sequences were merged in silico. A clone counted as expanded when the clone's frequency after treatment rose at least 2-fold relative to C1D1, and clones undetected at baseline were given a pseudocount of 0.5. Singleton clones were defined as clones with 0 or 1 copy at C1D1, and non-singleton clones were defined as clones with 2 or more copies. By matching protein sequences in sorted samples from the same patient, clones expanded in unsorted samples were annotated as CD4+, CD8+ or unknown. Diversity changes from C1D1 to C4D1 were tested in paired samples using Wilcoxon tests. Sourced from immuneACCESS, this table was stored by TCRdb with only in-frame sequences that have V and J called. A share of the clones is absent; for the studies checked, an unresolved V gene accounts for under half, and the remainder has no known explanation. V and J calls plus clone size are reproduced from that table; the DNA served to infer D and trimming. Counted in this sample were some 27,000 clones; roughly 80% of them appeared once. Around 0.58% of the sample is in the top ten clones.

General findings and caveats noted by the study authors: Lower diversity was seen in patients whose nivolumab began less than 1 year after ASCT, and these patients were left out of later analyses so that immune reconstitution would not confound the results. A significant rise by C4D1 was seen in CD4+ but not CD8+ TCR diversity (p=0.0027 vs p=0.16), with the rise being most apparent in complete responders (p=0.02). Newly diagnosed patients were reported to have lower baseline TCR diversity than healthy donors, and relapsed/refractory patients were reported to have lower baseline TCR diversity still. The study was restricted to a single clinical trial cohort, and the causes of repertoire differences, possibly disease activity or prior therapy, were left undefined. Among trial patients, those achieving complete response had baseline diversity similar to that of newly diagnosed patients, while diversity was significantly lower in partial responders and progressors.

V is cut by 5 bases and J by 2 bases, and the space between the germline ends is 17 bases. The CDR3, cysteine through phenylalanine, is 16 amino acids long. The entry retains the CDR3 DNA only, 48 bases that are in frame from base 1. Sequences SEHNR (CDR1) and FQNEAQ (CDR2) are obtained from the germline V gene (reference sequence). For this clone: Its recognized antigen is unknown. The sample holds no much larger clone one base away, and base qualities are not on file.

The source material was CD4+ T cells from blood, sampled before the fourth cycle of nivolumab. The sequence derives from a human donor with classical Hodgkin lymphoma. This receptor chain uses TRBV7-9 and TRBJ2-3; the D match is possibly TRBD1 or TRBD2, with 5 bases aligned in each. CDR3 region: CASSPPRDRNTDTQYF. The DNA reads TGTGCCAGCAGCCCGCCGAGGGACCGTAACACAGATACGCAGTATTTT.